This T cell receptor (beta chain) stems from a study (dated by TCRdb to 2015 to 2017). As for the study more broadly: The study set out to test whether tumor-infiltrating Tregs in breast cancer get recruited from blood Tregs or are instead converted in situ from other CD4+ T cell subsets. Study-level results and caveats: Tumor-infiltrating Treg TCR alpha and beta sequences overlapped most with tumor naive CD4+ T cells, then with blood naive CD4+ T cells. Tumor memory CD4+ T cell TCR gene usage clustered with blood and lymph node memory CD4+ cells and lymph node naive CD4+ cells. Validation in the larger cohort was restricted to a single TCR beta V-J rearrangement rather than whole repertoires.

There are 15 amino acids in the CDR3, from cysteine to phenylalanine inclusive. The only DNA kept is the CDR3, 45 bases in frame from the first base. Trimming costs V 0 bases and J 0 bases, and their ends lie 8 bases apart. The germline V gene supplies CDR1 KGHSH and CDR2 LQKENI. Points on this clonotype: The antigen this receptor binds is unknown. Per-nucleotide qualities are absent, and no much larger clonotype sits a single base away.

Cells that were CD4+CD25+CD127-/low were the ones isolated as Tregs. Tregs, naive and memory CD4+ T cells from tumor, blood and ipsilateral draining lymph nodes of about five breast cancer patients underwent full-length TCR alpha and beta sequencing. Tumor tissue and lymph nodes obtained by ipsilateral axillary dissection were perfused with PBS, cut into small pieces and digested using collagenase I and hyaluronidase. Mononuclear cells from lymph nodes or less than 65 ml of peripheral blood were isolated by Ficoll density gradient centrifugation. FACS confirmed that the sorted cell populations were more than 90% pure. Full-length TCR variable regions were amplified by 5' RACE PCR using constant-region reverse primers, and then by semi-nested PCR using Nested Universal Primer A. Using the ReliaPrep RNA Cell Miniprep System, total RNA was extracted, and the SMARTer RACE 5'/3' Kit was then used to reverse transcribe the RNA into 5'RACE-ready cDNA. Multiplex adaptors were used to barcode the full-length TCR alpha and beta libraries, which were then sequenced on an Illumina MiSeq. Concerning the study's data processing: Sequencing data were pooled across the five patients for each of nine subset-tissue groups and compared by unsupervised clustering of TCR gene usage. The Morisita-Horn index was used to calculate repertoire similarity, with shared sequences weighted according to their contribution to each repertoire. TCRdb reran the public reads through fastp at Q25 and MiXCR, keeping productive beta chains. All rows with the same CDR3 protein become a single entry with the most common DNA and genes. The V and J calls and clone size come from TCRdb's table, not from the authors' own analysis. The sample table contains about 43,000 distinct CDR3 sequences; only one count was recorded for over 20% of them. Roughly 4.5% of the sample is in the top ten clones.

This sequence uses TRBV18 and TRBJ1-1; the D gene is possibly TRBD1, with 5 bases matching. Sequenced: Tregs sorted from a lymph node. The clonotype was recovered from a female donor with breast cancer. CDR3 region: CASSPPGTVNTEAFF. At the DNA level, the sequence is TGTGCCAGCTCACCACCCGGGACCGTGAACACTGAAGCTTTCTTT.